These T cell receptor beta chains were read from a single sample in a study of CD8+CD57+ T cells in acquired aplastic anemia. TCRdb used MiXCR to reprocess the reads, holding one entry per CDR3 protein. Among hundreds of thousands of distinct CDR3 sequences listed, approximately 70% were seen once. Sequencing used sorted CD4+, CD8+, or CD8+CD57+ T cells (not recorded which) from PBMCs. These receptors originate from a human donor in good health, serving as a control. Both conserved end residues are part of each CDR3. D genes are given only for firm matches. Where a row states a size, it is once, few, many or the class of an expanded clone; other rows omit it.

d_call: NA
v_call: TRBV20-1
j_call: TRBJ2-5
clone_size: NA
cdr3_aa: CSVIAGQNQETQYF
cdr3_nt: TGCAGTGTTATTGCAGGACAGAACCAAGAGACCCAGTACTTC

d_call: TRBD2
v_call: TRBV6-1
j_call: TRBJ2-6
clone_size: many
cdr3_aa: CASRGGTPSGANVLTF
cdr3_nt: TGTGCCAGCAGGGGGGGGACTCCGTCTGGGGCCAACGTCCTGACTTTC

d_call: TRBD1
v_call: TRBV24-1
j_call: TRBJ1-5
clone_size: NA
cdr3_aa: CATSDPREGASQPQHF
cdr3_nt: TGTGCCACCAGTGATCCCCGTGAGGGGGCCAGTCAGCCCCAGCATTTT

d_call: NA
v_call: TRBV2
j_call: TRBJ2-1
clone_size: NA
cdr3_aa: CASSARGDGGNEQFF
cdr3_nt: TGTGCCAGCAGTGCCCGAGGGGACGGGGGCAATGAGCAGTTCTTC

d_call: NA
v_call: TRBV19
j_call: TRBJ1-3
clone_size: NA
cdr3_aa: CASSMADVRIGNTIYF
cdr3_nt: TGTGCCAGTAGTATGGCCGACGTCAGGATAGGAAACACCATATATTTT

d_call: TRBD2
v_call: TRBV7-2
j_call: TRBJ2-5
clone_size: NA
cdr3_aa: CASGLLAGGVQETQYF
cdr3_nt: TGTGCCAGCGGACTACTAGCGGGGGGAGTCCAAGAGACCCAGTACTTC

d_call: TRBD2
v_call: TRBV6-5
j_call: TRBJ2-1
clone_size: many
cdr3_aa: CASSESGGAYNEQFF
cdr3_nt: TGTGCCAGCAGTGAAAGCGGGGGGGCTTATAATGAGCAGTTCTTC

d_call: NA
v_call: TRBV20-1
j_call: TRBJ1-2
clone_size: NA
cdr3_aa: CSAPFSGDFNGYTF
cdr3_nt: TGCAGTGCTCCATTCTCCGGGGACTTCAATGGCTACACCTTC

d_call: NA
v_call: TRBV7-3
j_call: TRBJ1-2
clone_size: NA
cdr3_aa: CASSLGPYDGNTF
cdr3_nt: TGCGCCAGCAGCTTGGGGCCTTACGATGGCAACACCTTC

d_call: NA
v_call: TRBV7-9
j_call: TRBJ2-2
clone_size: NA
cdr3_aa: CASSLVSTGDLFF
cdr3_nt: TGTGCCAGCAGCTTAGTCAGCACCGGGGACCTGTTCTTT

d_call: NA
v_call: TRBV20-1
j_call: TRBJ2-3
clone_size: NA
cdr3_aa: CSAREADPHHF
cdr3_nt: TGCAGTGCTAGAGAAGCGGATCCGCACCATTTT

d_call: NA
v_call: TRBV5-6
j_call: TRBJ1-6
clone_size: NA
cdr3_aa: CASSLADEWNSPLHF
cdr3_nt: TGTGCCAGCAGCTTGGCGGACGAGTGGAATTCACCCCTCCACTTT

d_call: NA
v_call: TRBV29-1
j_call: TRBJ1-2
clone_size: many
cdr3_aa: CSASWGGNYGYTF
cdr3_nt: TGCAGCGCTTCATGGGGCGGGAACTATGGCTACACCTTC

d_call: NA
v_call: TRBV12-3/TRBV12-4
j_call: TRBJ1-4
clone_size: NA
cdr3_aa: CASRPAPQGLNEKLFF
cdr3_nt: TGTGCCAGCCGGCCGGCCCCACAGGGCCTCAATGAAAAACTGTTTTTT

d_call: NA
v_call: TRBV7-3
j_call: TRBJ2-1
clone_size: once
cdr3_aa: CASSLGGNTEAYEQFF
cdr3_nt: TGTGCCAGCAGCCTAGGCGGGAACACTGAAGCCTACGAGCAGTTCTTC

d_call: NA
v_call: TRBV9
j_call: TRBJ1-5
clone_size: NA
cdr3_aa: CASRRTGVGNEPQHF
cdr3_nt: TGTGCCAGCAGACGCACGGGGGTGGGCAATGAGCCCCAGCATTTT

d_call: NA
v_call: TRBV20-1
j_call: TRBJ1-2
clone_size: NA
cdr3_aa: CSGRDAAGDYGYTF
cdr3_nt: TGCAGTGGGCGGGATGCCGCAGGTGACTATGGCTACACCTTC

d_call: TRBD2
v_call: TRBV7-6
j_call: TRBJ2-7
clone_size: NA
cdr3_aa: CASSLSIGGSSYHQYF
cdr3_nt: TGTGCCAGCAGCCTTAGCATCGGGGGGTCCTCCTACCACCAGTACTTC

d_call: NA
v_call: TRBV7-2
j_call: TRBJ1-6
clone_size: NA
cdr3_aa: CASSLGENGNIPLHF
cdr3_nt: TGCGCCAGCAGCTTGGGTGAGAACGGGAATATTCCCCTCCACTTT